This TCR beta chain is drawn from a study of blood T cell repertoires in COVID-19 (TCRdb year 2020). As for the study more broadly: Collaborator samples came from the United States, Italy and Spain and covered acute and convalescent phases of COVID-19. The prospective study material was composed of cDNA or gDNA derived from T cells, B-cell-depleted T cells, or PBMCs. The dataset comprised deeply sampled blood TCRbeta repertoires from subjects exposed to, actively infected with, or recovered from COVID-19. The repertoires were released in a freely available public database intended as a resource for research on the immune response to SARS-CoV-2. The samples were drawn from two sources: the first 160 participants of the ongoing ImmuneRACE study, and 1,254 subjects contributed by 6 global collaborators. A de-identified subject ID, COVID-19 status, age in years and sex were almost always included in the sample metadata. HLA class I and class II types, where available, came from metadata supplied by the sample provider rather than from assay-based typing.

The research as a whole found: Clinical and demographic metadata were provided uncurated, with the amount varying by source and participant.

Measured from the cysteine to the phenylalanine, the CDR3 is 14 residues long. Of all the DNA, just the CDR3 is kept, 42 bases in frame from base 1. Looking up the germline V gene yields CDR1 SGHAT and CDR2 FQNNGV. The junction shows trimming of 4 bases on V and 4 bases on J, and the gene matches do not reach 4 bases of it. A remark on this clone: There is no known antigen for this receptor. Base qualities are not at hand, and no much larger clone is one base apart.

The immunoSEQ Assay, a bias-controlled multiplex PCR, was used to amplify TCRbeta CDR3 regions from genomic DNA. From the authors' description of their analysis: Nucleated cell counts per sample were estimated from amplification of reference gene primers within the assay. To quantify the absolute abundance of each unique TCRbeta CDR3 rearrangement, sequence reads were collapsed and filtered. For each sample, productive Simpson clonality was calculated as the square root of Simpson's diversity index across productive rearrangements. Imported from immuneACCESS, the table was reduced by TCRdb to in-frame sequences with V and J called. These copies leave out some clones; in studies compared against another copy, an unresolved V gene accounts for under half, and the cause of the remainder is not known. V and J calls plus clone size are reproduced from that table; the DNA served to infer D and trimming. The sample includes more than 110,000 clones, with about nine tenths observed a single time. Under 4.5% of the sample goes to the ten largest clones.

Enrolling through a virtual design, the prospective study's participants ranged in age from roughly 18 to 90 years and lived across 24 United States geographic areas. To assign participants to cohorts, the prospective study relied on clinical history that participants themselves reported in a screening survey and a study questionnaire. Recovered participants in ImmuneRACE Cohort 3 were defined by two consecutive negative NP/OP PCR tests, clearance by a healthcare professional, or resolution of symptoms. Mobile phlebotomists in the prospective study collected whole blood, serum and a nasopharyngeal or oropharyngeal swab from every participant. Additional blood draws and questionnaires over a 2-month period could optionally be provided by prospective study participants. Before DNA extraction, blood samples from the prospective study were shipped at room temperature or frozen.

In this chain, TRBV11-2 is recombined with TRBJ2-7; 10 central bases correspond to TRBD2. This TCR came from a man aged 50-59 years who had recovered from COVID-19. The specimen sequenced was PBMCs or T cells enriched from blood (not recorded which). The DNA reads TGTGCCAGCAGCTCCCAACTAGCGGGGTACGAGCAGTACTTC. The resulting protein is CASSSQLAGYEQYF. The reference TRBV11-2 and TRBJ2-7 proteins fill in what lies around the CDR3, so the full variable domain reads EAGVAQSPRYKIIEKRQSVAFWCNPISGHATLYWYQQILGQGPKLLIQFQNNGVVDDSQLPKDRFSAERLKGVDSTLKIQPAKLEDSAVYLCASSSQLAGYEQYFGPGTRLTVT.